This TCR beta chain was found in a study of T cell repertoires in aging, cancer and after chemotherapy. Study summary: Donors were grouped into six age bands spanning 30 or younger through 70 or older. Repeat sampling of healthy donors over several months to years showed clear clonal overlap.

Of note for this clonotype: The antigen remains undetermined.

Peripheral blood genomic DNA, not sorted cells or RNA, was the template. General observations from the study: Untreated cancer patients had significantly lower blood TCR diversity than age-matched healthy donors. The repertoire data cannot show anything about immunological memory following chemotherapy.

Rearranged V-D-J TRB sequences were amplified with a mixed TRB-A/B primer pool. TCRdb re-analysed the multiplex PCR reads in MiXCR, keeping a single row per CDR3 protein. The sample contains some 5,000 distinct CDR3 sequences, around a fifth of which appear only once. V was pared by 1 base and J by 8 bases, with 12 bases between. This CDR3 region has 13 residues. In germline, CDR1 is DFQATT, CDR2 SNEGSKA (reference sequence). The chain couples TRBV20-1 to TRBJ1-5; D may be TRBD1 (5 bases). The sample comprised blood. This receptor was identified in a human donor in good health. The donor label of this sample is uncertain. DNA for the CDR3: TGCAGTGCTAGAGTGGCAGGGTACGAGCCCCAGCATTTT. Its translation: CSARVAGYEPQHF.